This T cell receptor beta chain was recovered during a study of blood T cell repertoires in COVID-19. About the study: Samples representing acute and convalescent COVID-19 were sourced from the United States, Italy and Spain. The analysed material was cDNA or gDNA that came from T cells, B-cell-depleted T cells, or PBMCs.

This CDR3 comprises 14 residues. Per the germline V gene, CDR1 is SNHLY and CDR2 is FYNNEI. The V end was cut by 6 bases, the J end by 1 base, with 12 bases between. Assay: immunoSEQ multiplex PCR; the TCRdb copy retains only in-frame clones and omits some. Altogether 150,000 to 200,000 clones are present, 76% being singletons, with the ten largest covering about a sixth. Residents of around 24 US areas, aged roughly 18 to 89 years, made up the participants. The sequenced material came from PBMCs or T cells enriched from blood (not recorded which). The rearrangement links TRBV2 to TRBJ1-1; the D is unclear. This clonotype originated in a woman between 45 and 60 years old with acute COVID-19. The CDR3 nucleotides are TGTGCCAGCAGAGGAGGCGAGGCGAACACTGAAGCTTTCTTT. Translated, it gives CASRGGEANTEAFF.